The source of this TCR beta chain is a study of early T cells in non-severe SARS-CoV-2 infection. Study details: Sequencing used unsorted whole-blood bulk RNA, so chains lack pairing. Overall study findings and caveats: The matching step, a VDJdb search, favored anti-spike CD8 responses and missed private and CD4 specificities.

Germline CDR1 LGHDT, CDR2 YNNKEL (reference sequence). V lost 2 bases and J 5 bases, leaving 13 bases between the germline ends. This CDR3 spans 15 amino acids. This clonotype was recorded a few times. Its antigen is currently unknown. Attached unique molecular identifiers marked individual cDNA molecules. Each CDR3 protein gets one entry after TCRdb re-called the 5' RACE reads with MiXCR. The table lists around 71,000 distinct CDR3 sequences, 9% to 10% of them singletons, with around 16% in the top ten. The V and J genes are TRBV3-1 and TRBJ1-5; D not resolved. The sample here was whole blood, taken at baseline. This receptor was taken from an adult who was a healthcare worker with PCR-confirmed SARS-CoV-2 infection or an uninfected control (not recorded which). The CDR3 DNA follows: TGTGCCAGCAGCCAACAGGCAAGGCTCGATCAGCCCCAGCATTTT. Amino acids: CASSQQARLDQPQHF.